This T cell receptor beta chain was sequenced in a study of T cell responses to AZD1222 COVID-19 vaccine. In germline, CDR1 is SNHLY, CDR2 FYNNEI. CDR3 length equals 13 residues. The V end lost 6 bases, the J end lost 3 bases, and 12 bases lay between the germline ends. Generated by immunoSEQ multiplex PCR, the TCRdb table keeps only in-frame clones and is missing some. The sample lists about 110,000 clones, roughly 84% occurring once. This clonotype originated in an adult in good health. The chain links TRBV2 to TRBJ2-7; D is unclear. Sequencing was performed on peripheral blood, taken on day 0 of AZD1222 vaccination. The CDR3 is CASSPVEFYEQYF. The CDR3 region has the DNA TGTGCCAGCAGCCCAGTGGAGTTCTACGAGCAGTACTTC. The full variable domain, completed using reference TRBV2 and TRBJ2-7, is EPEVTQTPSHQVTQMGQEVILRCVPISNHLYFYWYRQILGQKVEFLVSFYNNEISEKSEIFDDQFSVERPDGSNFTLKIRSTKLEDSAMYFCASSPVEFYEQYFGPGTRLTVT.